Each of the 13 T cell receptor beta chains below was sequenced from the same sample in a study of OX40 agonist ivuxolimab in advanced cancers. Receptor amplification or capture employed the immunoSEQ multiplex PCR assay. As stored in TCRdb, this immuneACCESS dataset retains in-frame rearrangements with V and J assigned. A fraction of the clones does not appear; measured against another copy, unresolved V genes explain less than half of the discrepancy, and the remainder lacks a known reason. The sample has roughly 32,000 clones on record, roughly nine tenths of them singletons. The top ten clonotypes cover 26% of the sample. The material was CD4+ or CD8+ T cells sorted from blood, obtained in a trial of the OX40 agonist ivuxolimab. Source of these receptors: an adult with an advanced solid tumor such as melanoma, head and neck, liver or kidney cancer.

The chain couples TRBV7-8 to TRBJ2-4, with D maybe TRBD1 (9 bases). Between the trimmed V and J ends, which lost 6 bases and 4 bases, there was a span of 19 bases. Germline loops: CDR1 SGHVS, CDR2 FQNEAQ. The CDR3 is 16 residues long. This CDR3 is CASSSLAGTGKNIQYF. CDR3 nucleotide sequence: TGTGCCAGCAGTTCCTTAGCGGGGACAGGGAAAAACATTCAGTACTTC.

The chain has TRBV7-8 and TRBJ1-1; 12 positions match TRBD1. The CDR3 is 20 residues long. Looked up from germline, CDR1 is SGHVS and CDR2 is FQNEAQ. V lost 2 bases to trimming and J lost 0 bases; unmatched junction nucleotides: 13. The CDR3 is CASSLRGTGGVNHMNTEAFF. The CDR3 DNA sequence: TGTGCCAGCAGCTTAAGGGGGACAGGGGGCGTAAACCACATGAACACTGAAGCTTTCTTT. The full variable domain, in which reference TRBV7-8 and TRBJ1-1 provide the parts outside the CDR3, is GAGVSQSPRYKVAKRGQDVALRCDPISGHVSLFWYQQALGQGPEFLTYFQNEAQLDKSGLPSDRFFAERPEGSVSTLKIQRTQQEDSAVYLCASSLRGTGGVNHMNTEAFFGQGTRLTVV.

The chain is built from TRBV6-5 and TRBJ2-7, with D hard to call. Trimming removed 2 bases from V and 2 bases from J, with 10 bases in between. The germline V gene encodes CDR1 MNHEY and CDR2 SVGAGI. The CDR3 sequence is 14 residues long. The CDR3 here is CASSYGDEAYEQYF. DNA for the CDR3: TGTGCCAGCAGTTACGGAGACGAAGCCTACGAGCAGTACTTC.

The genes are TRBV7-3 and TRBJ2-1; D may be TRBD1 (5 bases). Per germline, CDR1 SGHTA and CDR2 FQGTGA. The V end was cut by 0 bases, the J end by 5 bases, with 11 bases between. The CDR3 loop spans 15 amino acids. The CDR3 here is CASSLTPGIDNEQFF. In DNA form, the CDR3 reads TGTGCCAGCAGCTTAACCCCAGGGATAGACAATGAGCAGTTCTTC.

The chain carries TRBV15 and TRBJ2-2; tentatively, D is TRBD1 (6 bases). The CDR3 contains 15 residues. The V and J ends lost 3 bases and 4 bases respectively, with 12 bases between them. The germline V gene encodes CDR1 LNHNV and CDR2 YYDKDF (reference sequence). CDR3 nucleotides: TGTGCCACCAGCAGGCCTCAGGGGTCCACCGGGGAGCTGTTTTTT. The encoded protein is CATSRPQGSTGELFF.

The rearrangement links TRBV9 to TRBJ1-2; the D gene is possibly TRBD1 (5 bases). Germline CDR1 SGDLS, CDR2 YYNGEE. V was shortened by 2 bases and J by 4 bases, with 9 bases between the two germline ends. The CDR3 totals 13 residues. The CDR3 region is CASSVTVFYGYTF. In nucleotides, the CDR3 is TGTGCCAGCAGCGTGACAGTATTCTATGGCTACACCTTC.

The CDR3 nucleotides are TGTGCCAGCAGCCAAGGACAGGGGTTTGGAGAGACCCAGTACTTC. Translating it yields CASSQGQGFGETQYF. The rearrangement uses TRBV14 and TRBJ2-5; 8 nucleotides agree with TRBD1. This CDR3 has 15 residues. Germline V gene sequence: CDR1 SGHDN, CDR2 FVKESK. With V trimmed by 1 base and J by 4 bases, 5 bases remained unmatched.

This chain joins TRBV6-5 and TRBJ2-7; D is unclear. The V gene lost 2 bases and the J gene lost 3 bases, with 11 bases spanning the gap. CDR1 MNHEY and CDR2 SVGAGI come from the germline V gene. The CDR3 is made up of 14 amino acids. The CDR3 DNA follows: TGTGCCAGCAGTTACGGTCAGCCCCACTACGAGCAGTACTTC. It yields the protein CASSYGQPHYEQYF.

The chain carries TRBV29-1 and TRBJ2-2; D not certain. Germline CDR1 and CDR2: SQVTM and ANQGSEA. V was clipped by 4 bases and J by 0 bases, with 6 bases between them. The CDR3 is made up of 13 amino acids. CDR3 loop: CSVAVSNTGELFF. CDR3 coding DNA: TGCAGCGTTGCGGTCTCGAACACCGGGGAGCTGTTTTTT.

This sequence joins TRBV5-1 and TRBJ2-7; D call uncertain. This CDR3 has 14 residues. Germline assignment: CDR1 SGHRS and CDR2 YFSETQ. V was cut by 2 bases and J by 3 bases, with 12 bases left in between. This CDR3 is CASSLVSALYEQYF. CDR3 in DNA: TGCGCCAGCAGCTTAGTTTCGGCACTCTACGAGCAGTACTTC.

The V and J genes are TRBV4-1 and TRBJ2-5; no clear D. V lost 1 base and J 1 base, leaving 7 bases between the germline ends. Germline CDR1 and CDR2: MGHRA and YSYEKL. The CDR3 contains 14 residues. The CDR3 nucleotides are TGCGCCAGCAGCCAAGTAGGCGTCCAAGAGACCCAGTACTTC. Translated: CASSQVGVQETQYF.

This rearrangement joins TRBV9 to TRBJ2-7; 10 bases align to TRBD2. The CDR3 spans 16 residues. V was clipped by 0 bases and J by 7 bases; unmatched bases: 10. CDR1 and CDR2 (germline): SGDLS, YYNGEE. CDR3 sequence reads: CASSVVEAGGPREQYF. As DNA, the CDR3 is TGTGCCAGCAGCGTAGTCGAAGCGGGAGGGCCGAGGGAGCAGTACTTC.

This chain uses TRBV19 with TRBJ2-3; unclear D gene. This CDR3 has 15 amino acids. V was clipped by 6 bases and J by 1 base, with 14 bases between them. The germline gives CDR1 LNHDA, CDR2 SQIVND (reference sequence). CDR3 residues: CASSAGPEGTDTQYF. The DNA of the CDR3 is TGTGCCAGTAGCGCAGGCCCCGAGGGCACAGATACGCAGTATTTT.